This section outlines one TCR beta chain sequence together with its context. The antigen is unknown. With 60 Vbeta and 13 Jbeta primers, the PCR was carried out. TCRdb keeps only in-frame clones here, not all; method: immunoSEQ multiplex PCR. Among about 98,000 clones listed, around 86% were seen once. The data derive from a study of cytomegalovirus exposure and HLA in healthy donors. The CDR3 loop spans 15 amino acids. The germline gives CDR1 MNHNS, CDR2 SASEGT. V dropped 6 bases and J dropped 7 bases, with 19 bases sitting between them. Whole-study results and caveats: Within the data, a cluster of highly shared sequence variants was likely a sequencing artifact. The study listed approximately 160 cytomegalovirus-associated TCR beta chains.

This rearrangement joins TRBV6-1 to TRBJ1-5, with D hard to call. Sequenced input: PBMCs. The sequence derives from a female donor in good health and CMV-seropositive. Here the CDR3 DNA reads TGTGCCAGCAGGGCCGAACTATCGGGTCCCCAGCCCCAGCATTTT. This translates into CASRAELSGPQPQHF.